This is a list of T cell receptor beta chains from one sample in a study of TIL therapy for anti-PD-1-resistant metastatic lung cancer. Profiling relied on immunoSEQ multiplex PCR, and the TCRdb table lists in-frame clones only, not all of them. The data contain around 45,000 clones, 60% to 85% of them singletons. This specimen consisted of tumor tissue, obtained at baseline. The source is a person between 25 and 80 years old with non-small cell lung cancer. Both conserved end residues are part of each CDR3. Fields, in order: CDR3 DNA, CDR3 protein, J gene, D gene, V gene, clone size. D genes are given only for firm matches. Only part of the rows carry a size: once, few, many, or a class if the clone is expanded.

TGTGCCAGCTCTCTAAAGGGGGGAGAGACCCAGTACTTC,CASSLKGGETQYF,TRBJ2-5,NA,TRBV5-4,NA
TGTGCCAGCAGCTTTCAGCGGGGGGCAGCAGATACGCAGTATTTT,CASSFQRGAADTQYF,TRBJ2-3,TRBD2,TRBV7-8,NA
TGTGCCAGCAGCTTCCGTGCGGCAGGGGACGAGCAGTACTTC,CASSFRAAGDEQYF,TRBJ2-7,NA,TRBV13,NA
TGTGCCAGCAGCTGGGCTCACCCAAGAAGATACTACGAGCAGTACTTC,CASSWAHPRRYYEQYF,TRBJ2-7,NA,TRBV11-2,NA
TGTGCCAGCAGCTTAGATCGGGACAGGGGAGGAGGGGAGACCCAGTACTTC,CASSLDRDRGGGETQYF,TRBJ2-5,TRBD1,TRBV11-2,NA
TGTGCCACCTCGGGGAATTACGAGCAGTACTTC,CATSGNYEQYF,TRBJ2-7,NA,TRBV11-2,few
TGCGCCAGCACCCCTCGGGGACTCCAAGAAGATACGCAGTATTTT,CASTPRGLQEDTQYF,TRBJ2-3,NA,TRBV5-1,NA
TGTGCTAGCAGCTTATCTGGGCAGGACGAGACCCAGTACTTC,CASSLSGQDETQYF,TRBJ2-5,NA,TRBV7-7,NA
TGTGCCAGCAGTTTCCTAGCGGGGGGTACAGATACGCAGTATTTT,CASSFLAGGTDTQYF,TRBJ2-3,TRBD2,TRBV27,NA
TGTGCCAGCAGCCAAGATGAGCTTCGCGGGGGGTTGAGGGGCTACACCTTC,CASSQDELRGGLRGYTF,TRBJ1-2,NA,TRBV4-2,NA
TGTGCCAGCAGCAAACAGGGACAGGCTGACCACGAGCAGTACTTC,CASSKQGQADHEQYF,TRBJ2-7,NA,TRBV21-1,NA
TGTGCCAGCAGTGAATTTTCTAGCGGGATCTACGAGCAGTACTTC,CASSEFSSGIYEQYF,TRBJ2-7,TRBD2,TRBV6-1,NA
TGTGCCAGTAGTATTTCCGGCAGCAATGAAAAACTGTTTTTT,CASSISGSNEKLFF,TRBJ1-4,NA,TRBV19,NA
TGTGCCAGCAGTTTTCGCAGGGGCGGGGGCTATGGCTACACCTTC,CASSFRRGGGYGYTF,TRBJ1-2,NA,TRBV28,NA
TGTGCCAGCAGTTCCCCGACAGGGGGTACCTACGAGCAGTACTTC,CASSSPTGGTYEQYF,TRBJ2-7,TRBD1,TRBV27,NA
TGTGCCATCAGTACAGGGGGCACGGGCTACACCTTC,CAISTGGTGYTF,TRBJ1-2,TRBD1,TRBV10-3,few
TGTGCCAGCAGACCGACTAGCGCGAACACCGGGGAGCTGTTTTTT,CASRPTSANTGELFF,TRBJ2-2,TRBD2,TRBV2,NA
TGTGCCAGTGAGACAGGCAGGAGGGGCACTGAAGCTTTCTTT,CASETGRRGTEAFF,TRBJ1-1,NA,TRBV19,few
TGCGCCAGCAGTCCGGGGGGCGGGAGGGCAGACATTCAGTACTTC,CASSPGGGRADIQYF,TRBJ2-4,TRBD2,TRBV4-1,NA
TGCGCCAGCAGCTCCGGACAGTTCTATGGCTACACCTTC,CASSSGQFYGYTF,TRBJ1-2,NA,TRBV5-1,NA
TGTGCCAGCAGTTACTGGCAGGGGCTTAATCAGCCCCAGCATTTT,CASSYWQGLNQPQHF,TRBJ1-5,NA,TRBV6-6,NA
TGCGCCAGCAGTGAGTTAAAACGGGGGGGCACAGATACGCAGTATTTT,CASSELKRGGTDTQYF,TRBJ2-3,TRBD2,TRBV10-2,NA
TGTGCCAGCAGAGGACAGCCGCAGCTCGATGGCTACACCTTC,CASRGQPQLDGYTF,TRBJ1-2,NA,TRBV6-5,few
TGTGCCAGCAGCCCGGAGTGGGACAGCTGGACTGAAGCTTTCTTT,CASSPEWDSWTEAFF,TRBJ1-1,TRBD1,TRBV7-2,NA
TGTGCCAGCAGACCCGGAGTTTCGGGAACTAATGAAAAACTGTTTTTT,CASRPGVSGTNEKLFF,TRBJ1-4,NA,TRBV27,NA
TGTGCCAGCAGTTCCTCCTGGACTAGCGGTTCCTACGAGCAGTACTTC,CASSSSWTSGSYEQYF,TRBJ2-7,TRBD2,TRBV28,NA
TGTGCCTGGGGTGACAGGGGGCTTCAGCCCCAGCATTTT,CAWGDRGLQPQHF,TRBJ1-5,TRBD1,TRBV30,NA
TGTGCCAGCAGTTACTCGAGGCTAGCGGGAGTTGCTGAGCAGTTCTTC,CASSYSRLAGVAEQFF,TRBJ2-1,TRBD2,TRBV6-5,NA
TGTGCCAGCAGCCTGGGACTAGCTCTGGAGACCCAGTACTTC,CASSLGLALETQYF,TRBJ2-5,TRBD2,TRBV5-6,few
TGTGCCAGTAGTCCCTACAGACTCCCCTACGAGCAGTACTTC,CASSPYRLPYEQYF,TRBJ2-7,NA,TRBV19,NA
TGTGCCAGCGGGCTACAACCTAGCACAGATACGCAGTATTTT,CASGLQPSTDTQYF,TRBJ2-3,NA,TRBV6-6,NA
TGTGCCAGCAGGACTAGCGGGAGTTTAGTTACGCAGTATTTT,CASRTSGSLVTQYF,TRBJ2-3,TRBD2,TRBV6-5,NA
TGTGCCAGCAGGAGACAGCGGGATAGCTCCTACGAGCAGTACTTC,CASRRQRDSSYEQYF,TRBJ2-7,TRBD2,TRBV6-5,NA
TGTGCCAGCAGCTTTCGCCTAACAGGGATCGGTCAGCCCCAGCATTTT,CASSFRLTGIGQPQHF,TRBJ1-5,NA,TRBV7-2,NA
TGTGCCAGTAGTAATAGTAGGCGGAAGAACACCGGGGAGCTGTTTTTT,CASSNSRRKNTGELFF,TRBJ2-2,NA,TRBV19,NA
TGTGCCAGCAGCGTTAGGGGAGGTGGGACAGGGGATGATACGCAGTATTTT,CASSVRGGGTGDDTQYF,TRBJ2-3,TRBD1,TRBV11-2,NA
TGCGCCAGCAGAGTTGGGGGTTCCTATAATTCACCCCTCCACTTT,CASRVGGSYNSPLHF,TRBJ1-6,NA,TRBV5-1,few
TGTGCCAGCAGTGAAGCCGCTAGGGGGGGTTGGAATTCACCCCTCCACTTT,CASSEAARGGWNSPLHF,TRBJ1-6,NA,TRBV6-1,few
TGTGCCAGCAGCTTGGGGACTGAGACCTACGAGCAGTACTTC,CASSLGTETYEQYF,TRBJ2-7,NA,TRBV5-6,NA
TGTGCCAGCTCACTTTCTGGTAATGAAAAACTGTTTTTT,CASSLSGNEKLFF,TRBJ1-4,NA,TRBV18,NA
TGTGCCAGCAGTTACTCTCGGACAGGGAAACGGTACGAGCAGTACTTC,CASSYSRTGKRYEQYF,TRBJ2-7,TRBD1,TRBV6-5,NA
TGCGCCAGCAGCTTGGATACAGGGGGCTATGGCTACACCTTC,CASSLDTGGYGYTF,TRBJ1-2,TRBD1,TRBV5-1,NA
TGTGCCAGCAGTGAGGACAGGGATTTCGACGAGCAGTACTTC,CASSEDRDFDEQYF,TRBJ2-7,TRBD1,TRBV25-1,NA
TGTGCCAGCAGCTTTATTCCGACAGGGGAGAAAGATACGCAGTATTTT,CASSFIPTGEKDTQYF,TRBJ2-3,TRBD1,TRBV7-3,NA
TGTGCCAGCAGCTTAGTGTGGGGAGACAATCAGCCCCAGCATTTT,CASSLVWGDNQPQHF,TRBJ1-5,NA,TRBV7-8,NA
TGTGCCAGCAGTTTCGGGTCGGCGGGAAATCAGCCCCAGCATTTT,CASSFGSAGNQPQHF,TRBJ1-5,NA,TRBV28,NA
TGTGCCAGCCGGGACAGGGCCGGGGAGACCCAGTACTTC,CASRDRAGETQYF,TRBJ2-5,TRBD1,TRBV11-2,once
TGTGCCATCAGTGAGTCGGCCGCCGGAACCGGGGAGCTGTTTTTT,CAISESAAGTGELFF,TRBJ2-2,NA,TRBV10-3,NA
TGTGCCAGCAGCTTAATTCCGACGGGCTCCTACAATGAGCAGTTCTTC,CASSLIPTGSYNEQFF,TRBJ2-1,NA,TRBV7-3,once
TGTGCCAGCAGCTTGATTGGTCGGGACACCGGGGAGCTGTTTTTT,CASSLIGRDTGELFF,TRBJ2-2,NA,TRBV5-8,NA
TGTGCCACTAAGCCGGGACAGGGGATCCGAGGAAACACCATATATTTT,CATKPGQGIRGNTIYF,TRBJ1-3,TRBD1,TRBV19,once